These T cell receptor beta chains were read from a single sample in a study of T cell responses to AZD1222 COVID-19 vaccine. The table came from immunoSEQ multiplex PCR; TCRdb's copy has only in-frame clones and leaves some out. This table has more than 120,000 clones, 85% to 90% appearing once. Material: peripheral blood, obtained 28 days after the second AZD1222 dose. The receptors were sampled from an adult who received the AZD1222 COVID-19 vaccine. Both conserved end residues are part of each CDR3. D genes are given only for firm matches. Clone size is stated in some rows and not others, as once, few, many or a class when expanded.

V	J	D	size	DNA	CDR3
TRBV10-2	TRBJ1-6	TRBD1	-	TGCGCCAGCAGTGCGGCGGACAGGCAGAATAATTCACCCCTCCACTTT	CASSAADRQNNSPLHF
TRBV6-5	TRBJ1-2	-	-	TGTGCCAGCAGTTATTGGGAAGGGGGGTATGGCTACACCTTC	CASSYWEGGYGYTF
TRBV7-9	TRBJ1-2	-	few	TGTGCCAGCAGTCTCGACAGGAGCGAGTGGAACTATGGCTACACCTTC	CASSLDRSEWNYGYTF
TRBV28	TRBJ2-5	-	once	TGTGCCAGCAGTTTTTTGGGGGGGCCGGGAGAGACCCAGCACTTC	CASSFLGGPGETQHF
TRBV19	TRBJ1-1	TRBD1	-	TGTGCCAGTAGTGGGACAGGCGAGAATCTACCTGAAGCTTTCTTT	CASSGTGENLPEAFF
TRBV6-2/TRBV6-3	TRBJ2-5	-	-	TGTGCCAGCAGTTACCTCCGCGGGGTAGCGGTCACGGAAGAGACCCAGTACTTC	CASSYLRGVAVTEETQYF
TRBV28	TRBJ1-3	-	-	TGTGCCAGCAGCTGGGGGGGAAACACCATATATTTT	CASSWGGNTIYF
TRBV5-1	TRBJ2-7	TRBD2	-	TGCGCCAGCAGCTTGGCCATTTGGGAGGGGCTTTCCTACGAGCAGTACTTC	CASSLAIWEGLSYEQYF
TRBV6-5	TRBJ2-1	TRBD1	-	TGTGCCAGCAGTTACCAGGGGGTATACAATGAGCAGTTCTTC	CASSYQGVYNEQFF
TRBV19	TRBJ2-1	-	-	TGTGCCACCCTTTCGGCCGGACTACCAAATGAGCAGTTCTTC	CATLSAGLPNEQFF
TRBV6-5	TRBJ1-2	TRBD1	-	TGTGCCAGCAGTCCACTAGGGGGCGCGTCGGGCTACACCTTC	CASSPLGGASGYTF
TRBV19	TRBJ2-3	TRBD1	-	TGTGCCAGTAGTATGGAGACAGGGGGCAGGAATACGCAGTATTTT	CASSMETGGRNTQYF
TRBV5-4	TRBJ2-1	TRBD1	-	TGTGCCAGCAGCTTGGGTTTGGACAGGGGGGCCCTGCGAGGGTACAATGAGCAGTTCTTC	CASSLGLDRGALRGYNEQFF